The source of this T cell receptor (beta chain) is a study of OX40 agonist ivuxolimab in advanced cancers. Study results and limitations: Expanded clones were, on average, more numerous in CD8+ T cells than in CD4+.

The ends were cut back, 1 base at V and 5 bases at J, with 9 bases in the middle. The germline V gene has CDR1 SNHLY and CDR2 FYNNEI. CDR3 size: 14 residues. Repertoires were generated with immunoSEQ multiplex PCR, while TCRdb's copy carries only in-frame clones and drops some. The sample yields approximately 76,000 clones, about nine tenths seen once. This clone was seen only once. Its cognate antigen is unknown. This chain connects TRBV2 to TRBJ2-1; D not resolved. The sequence came from an adult with an advanced solid tumor such as melanoma, head and neck, liver or kidney cancer. The source was CD4+ or CD8+ T cells sorted from blood, collected in a trial of the OX40 agonist ivuxolimab. The CDR3 nucleotides read TGTGCCAGCAGTGAAGAGGTCACCAACAATGAGCAGTTCTTC. Encoded protein: CASSEEVTNNEQFF.